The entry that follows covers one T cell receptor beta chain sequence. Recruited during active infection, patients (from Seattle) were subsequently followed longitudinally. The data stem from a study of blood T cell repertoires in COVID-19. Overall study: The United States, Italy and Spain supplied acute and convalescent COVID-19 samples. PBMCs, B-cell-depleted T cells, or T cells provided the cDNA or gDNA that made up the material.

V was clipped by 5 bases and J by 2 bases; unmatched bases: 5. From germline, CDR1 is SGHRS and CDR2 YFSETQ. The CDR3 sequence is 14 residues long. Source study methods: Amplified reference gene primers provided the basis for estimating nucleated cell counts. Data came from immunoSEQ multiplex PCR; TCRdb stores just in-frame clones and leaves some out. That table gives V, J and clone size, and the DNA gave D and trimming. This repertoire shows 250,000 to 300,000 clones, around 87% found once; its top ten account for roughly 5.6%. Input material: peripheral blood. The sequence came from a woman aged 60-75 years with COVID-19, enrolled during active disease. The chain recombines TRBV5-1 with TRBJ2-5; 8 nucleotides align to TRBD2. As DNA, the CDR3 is TGCGCCAGCAGGCTTAGCGGGAATCAAGAGACCCAGTACTTC. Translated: CASRLSGNQETQYF.